This T cell receptor beta chain was sequenced in a study of Ad26.COV2.S vaccination and SARS-CoV-2 variants. V was shortened by 0 bases and J by 3 bases, with 2 bases between the two germline ends. CDR3 length: 13 amino acids. Germline loops: CDR1 MNHEY, CDR2 SVGAGI. Repertoires were generated with immunoSEQ multiplex PCR, while TCRdb's copy carries only in-frame clones and drops some. This table holds roughly 100,000 clones, roughly 75% found once. This TCR was recovered from a human donor who had recovered from COVID-19. Specimen: peripheral blood, collected after recovery from COVID-19. The gene calls are TRBV6-5 and TRBJ2-2; D gene unclear. The CDR3 protein is CASSYSHTGELFF. Here the CDR3 DNA reads TGTGCCAGCAGTTACTCCCACACCGGGGAGCTGTTTTTT.